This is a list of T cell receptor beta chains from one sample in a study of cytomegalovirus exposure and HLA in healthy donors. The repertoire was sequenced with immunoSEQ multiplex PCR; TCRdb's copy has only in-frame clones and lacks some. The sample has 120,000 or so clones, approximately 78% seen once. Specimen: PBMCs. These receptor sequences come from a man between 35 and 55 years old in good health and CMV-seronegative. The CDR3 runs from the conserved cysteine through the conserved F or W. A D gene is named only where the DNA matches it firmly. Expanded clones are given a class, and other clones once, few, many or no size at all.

TGTGCCAGCAGACAGGACAATACTGAAGCTTTCTTT	CASRQDNTEAFF	NA	NA	TRBJ1-1	TRBV2
TGTGCCAGCAGTTGGGGACAGTTCTACGAGCAGTACTTC	CASSWGQFYEQYF	NA	TRBD1	TRBJ2-7	TRBV28
TGCAGCGTTGACCCGGGGGTGATGGGCGAGCAGTACTTC	CSVDPGVMGEQYF	NA	NA	TRBJ2-7	TRBV29-1
TGTGCCAGCAGTTACCTCGTCAGGGAGGGCTATGGCTACACCTTC	CASSYLVREGYGYTF	NA	NA	TRBJ1-2	TRBV6-5
TGCGCCAGCAGCCAAGTTGGGCTTAATCAGCCCCAGCATTTT	CASSQVGLNQPQHF	NA	NA	TRBJ1-5	TRBV4-1
TGTGCCAGCAGCTTGCTAAGTAGGGACTCTGAAGCTTTCTTT	CASSLLSRDSEAFF	few	NA	TRBJ1-1	TRBV5-4
TGTGCCAGCAGCGTAGACAGGGGATTCTCTGGAAACACCATATATTTT	CASSVDRGFSGNTIYF	NA	TRBD1	TRBJ1-3	TRBV9
TGTGCCAGCAGTTTCGGACAGGCGCGCGCTTTCTTT	CASSFGQARAFF	NA	TRBD1	TRBJ1-1	TRBV11-2
TGTGCCAGCAGTGGTATAGCGGGAGTGGGTAATGAGCAGTTCTTC	CASSGIAGVGNEQFF	NA	TRBD2	TRBJ2-1	TRBV25-1
TGTGCCAGCAGCATAAGGCCAGCGGCCTACGAGCAGTACTTC	CASSIRPAAYEQYF	NA	NA	TRBJ2-7	TRBV7-2
TGTGCCAGCAGTTACCAAACAGGGGTAGGCTACGAGCAGTACTTC	CASSYQTGVGYEQYF	NA	TRBD1	TRBJ2-7	TRBV6-6
TGCGCCAGCAGCTTCGTAAACTCGAACACTGAAGCTTTCTTT	CASSFVNSNTEAFF	NA	NA	TRBJ1-1	TRBV5-1
TGTGCCAGCGGATTAGCGGGAGCGGAAGATACGCAGTATTTT	CASGLAGAEDTQYF	NA	TRBD2	TRBJ2-3	TRBV27
TGTGCCAGCTCACTTAAAAGGGGACAGCCCATTCTTTCCGAGCAGTTCTTC	CASSLKRGQPILSEQFF	NA	TRBD1	TRBJ2-1	TRBV18
TGTGCCACCAGCAGTACAAGGGGGAACACTGAAGCTTTCTTT	CATSSTRGNTEAFF	few	NA	TRBJ1-1	TRBV15
TGTGCCAGCAGCCCGCGGTTGGTTGGCACAGATACGCAGTATTTT	CASSPRLVGTDTQYF	NA	NA	TRBJ2-3	TRBV7-3
TGTGCCAGCCTAGGACTAGCGGGCAACTACGAGCAGTACTTC	CASLGLAGNYEQYF	NA	TRBD2	TRBJ2-7	TRBV6-1
TGTGCCAGCAGCTTATTTGCAGGCTCTGGAAACACCATATATTTT	CASSLFAGSGNTIYF	NA	NA	TRBJ1-3	TRBV7-9
TGTGCCATCAGCAACGGGTTGAGCTCTGGGGCCAACGGCCTGACTTTC	CAISNGLSSGANGLTF	NA	NA	TRBJ2-6	TRBV10-3
TGTGCCAGCAGCTTCAGGGCCGAGTTGGGCGGGAAGTTCTTC	CASSFRAELGGKFF	NA	NA	TRBJ2-1	TRBV5-6
TGCGCCAGCAGCCCAGGGGTGAACAATCAGCCCCAGCATTTT	CASSPGVNNQPQHF	once	NA	TRBJ1-5	TRBV5-1
TGTGCCAGCTCACCACCGGCGGGAACAGATACGCAGTATTTT	CASSPPAGTDTQYF	NA	NA	TRBJ2-3	TRBV18
TGTGCCAGCAGTTCAGACAGGAAGCAGTACTTC	CASSSDRKQYF	NA	NA	TRBJ2-7	TRBV7-3
TGTGCCAGCAGTCCCCAGGGCGGAAGGGGGCTAGTTAGGGTTAACACCGGGGAGCTGTTTTTT	CASSPQGGRGLVRVNTGELFF	NA	TRBD1	TRBJ2-2	TRBV27
TGTGCCAGCAGGACAGGGGAAAATAATTCACCCCTCCACTTT	CASRTGENNSPLHF	NA	TRBD1	TRBJ1-6	TRBV19
TGTGCCAGCAGCTCCACATACCAAGAGACCCAGTACTTC	CASSSTYQETQYF	NA	NA	TRBJ2-5	TRBV7-3
TGTGCCAGCAGCTTGGAGGCCATCGCGGGCCCCACCGGGGAGCTGTTTTTT	CASSLEAIAGPTGELFF	NA	NA	TRBJ2-2	TRBV5-8
TGCGCCAGCAGTACCGGGACACCTGCCGCTAATGAAAAACTGTTTTTT	CASSTGTPAANEKLFF	NA	NA	TRBJ1-4	TRBV5-1
TGTGCCAGCAGACAACAGGGGGTCTCCTACGAGCAGTACTTC	CASRQQGVSYEQYF	NA	TRBD1	TRBJ2-7	TRBV27
TGCGCCAGCAGCCAAGGACCGGGACAGGGAAATCAGCCCCAGCATTTT	CASSQGPGQGNQPQHF	once	TRBD1	TRBJ1-5	TRBV4-1
TGTGCCAGCAGTGTTAGCCCTAATCAGCCCCAGCATTTT	CASSVSPNQPQHF	NA	NA	TRBJ1-5	TRBV6-4